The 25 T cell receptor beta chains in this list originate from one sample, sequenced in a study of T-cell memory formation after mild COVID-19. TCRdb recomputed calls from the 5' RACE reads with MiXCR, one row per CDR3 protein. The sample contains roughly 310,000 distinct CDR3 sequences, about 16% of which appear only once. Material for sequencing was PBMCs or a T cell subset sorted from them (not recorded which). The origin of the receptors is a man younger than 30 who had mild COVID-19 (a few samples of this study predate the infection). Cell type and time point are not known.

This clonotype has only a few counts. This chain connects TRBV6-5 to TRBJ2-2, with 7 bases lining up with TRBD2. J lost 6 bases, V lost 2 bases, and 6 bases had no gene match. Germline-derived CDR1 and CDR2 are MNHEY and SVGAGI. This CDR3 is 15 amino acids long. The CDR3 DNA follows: TGTGCCAGCAGTTACGGCGGGGGAATACCCGGGGAGCTGTTTTTT. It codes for CASSYGGGIPGELFF.

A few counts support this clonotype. The DNA for the CDR3 is TGCGCCAGCAGTTCACTAGCGGGGGTGGCAGATACGCAGTATTTT. Protein sequence: CASSSLAGVADTQYF. The chain is built from TRBV5-1 and TRBJ2-3; TRBD2 aligns across 11 bases. The CDR3 covers 15 residues. Germline lookup yields CDR1 SGHRS and CDR2 YFSETQ. The J segment lost 4 bases and the V segment lost 5 bases, leaving 6 bases of the junction unmatched.

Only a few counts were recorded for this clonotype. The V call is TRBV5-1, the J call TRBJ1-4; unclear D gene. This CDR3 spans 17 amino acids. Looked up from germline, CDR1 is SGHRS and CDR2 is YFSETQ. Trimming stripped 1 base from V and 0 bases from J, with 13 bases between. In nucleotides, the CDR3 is TGCGCCAGCAGCTTGAGTCCAGACGACTCAACTAATGAAAAACTGTTTTTT. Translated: CASSLSPDDSTNEKLFF.

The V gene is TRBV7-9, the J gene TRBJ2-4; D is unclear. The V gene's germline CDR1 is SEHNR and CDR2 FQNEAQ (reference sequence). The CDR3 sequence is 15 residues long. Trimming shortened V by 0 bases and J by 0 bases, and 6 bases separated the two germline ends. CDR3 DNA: TGTGCCAGCAGCTTAGCTTCCCTAGCCAAAAACATTCAGTACTTC. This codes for CASSLASLAKNIQYF.

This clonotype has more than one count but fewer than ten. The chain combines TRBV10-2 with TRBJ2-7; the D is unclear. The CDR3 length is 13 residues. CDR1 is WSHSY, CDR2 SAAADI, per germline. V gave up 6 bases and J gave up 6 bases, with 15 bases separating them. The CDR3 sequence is CASSPDTVLEQYV. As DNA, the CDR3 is TGCGCCAGCAGCCCCGATACTGTTCTCGAGCAGTACGTC.

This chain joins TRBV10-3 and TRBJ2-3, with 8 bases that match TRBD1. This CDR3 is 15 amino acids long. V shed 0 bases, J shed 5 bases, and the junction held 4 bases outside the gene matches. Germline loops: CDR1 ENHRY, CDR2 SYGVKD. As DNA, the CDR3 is TGTGCCATCAGTGAGTCCGGACAGGGCAGAGATACGCAGTATTTT. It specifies CAISESGQGRDTQYF.

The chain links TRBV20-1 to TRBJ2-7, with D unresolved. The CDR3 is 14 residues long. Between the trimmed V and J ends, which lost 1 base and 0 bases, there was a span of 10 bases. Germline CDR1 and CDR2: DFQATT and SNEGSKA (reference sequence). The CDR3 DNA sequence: TGCAGTGCTAGAGGTCAGGAGAGCTCCTACGAGCAGTACGTC. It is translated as CSARGQESSYEQYV.

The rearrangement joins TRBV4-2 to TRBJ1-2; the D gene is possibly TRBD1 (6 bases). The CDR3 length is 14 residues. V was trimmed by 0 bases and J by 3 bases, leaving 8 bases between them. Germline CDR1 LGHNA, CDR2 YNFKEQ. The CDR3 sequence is CASSQEQGDYGYTF. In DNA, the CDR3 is TGTGCCAGCAGCCAAGAACAGGGCGACTATGGCTACACCTTC.

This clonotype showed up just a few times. DNA for the CDR3: TGTGCCAGCAGCTTAGCCCCGGGACAGGGGGAGACCCAGTACTTC. Protein: CASSLAPGQGETQYF. The chain employs TRBV7-6 and TRBJ2-5; 10 bases match TRBD1. V dropped 0 bases and J dropped 5; count of bases not matched to a gene: 3. This CDR3 has 15 residues. Germline CDR1 is SGHVS and CDR2 is FNYEAQ.

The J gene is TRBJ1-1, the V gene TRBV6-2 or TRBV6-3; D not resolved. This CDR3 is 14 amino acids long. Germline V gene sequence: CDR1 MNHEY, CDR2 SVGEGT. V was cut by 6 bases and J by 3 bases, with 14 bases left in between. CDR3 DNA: TGTGCCAGCAGGCGAGGGAAGGTGGACACTGAAGCTTTCTTT. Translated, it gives CASRRGKVDTEAFF.

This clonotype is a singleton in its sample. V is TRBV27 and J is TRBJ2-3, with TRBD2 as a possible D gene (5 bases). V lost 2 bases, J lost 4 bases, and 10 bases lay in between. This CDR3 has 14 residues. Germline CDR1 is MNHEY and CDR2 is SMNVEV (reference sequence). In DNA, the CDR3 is TGTGCCAGCAGTTTACTCTACGGGGCAGATACGCAGTATTTT. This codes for CASSLLYGADTQYF.

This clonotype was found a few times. The chain's CDR3 is CASSAAPVGNQPQHF. CDR3 DNA: TGTGCCAGCAGCGCCGCCCCAGTTGGCAATCAGCCCCAGCATTTT. This chain links TRBV7-2 with TRBJ1-5, with D unclear. V dropped 5 bases and J dropped 2 bases, with 13 bases sitting between them. CDR3 length: 15 residues. Germline CDR1 and CDR2: SGHTA and FQGNSA. The full variable domain, completed using reference TRBV7-2 and TRBJ1-5, is GAGVSQSPSNKVTEKGKDVELRCDPISGHTALYWYRQSLGQGLEFLIYFQGNSAPDKSGLPSDRFSAERTGGSVSTLTIQRTQQEDSAVYLCASSAAPVGNQPQHFGDGTRLSIL.

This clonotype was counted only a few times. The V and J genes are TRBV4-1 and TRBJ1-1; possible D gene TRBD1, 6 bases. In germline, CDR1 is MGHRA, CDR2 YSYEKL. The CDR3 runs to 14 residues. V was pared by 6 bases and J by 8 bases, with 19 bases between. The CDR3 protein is CASRAPGAKFEAFF. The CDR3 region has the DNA TGCGCCAGCAGAGCACCGGGGGCCAAGTTCGAAGCTTTCTTT.

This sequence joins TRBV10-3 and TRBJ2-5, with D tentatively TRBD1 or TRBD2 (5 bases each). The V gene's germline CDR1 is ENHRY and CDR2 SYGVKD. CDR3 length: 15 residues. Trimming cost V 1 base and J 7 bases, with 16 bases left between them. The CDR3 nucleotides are TGTGCCATCAGTGAGTGGTCTAGCCCCAGGGTGACCCAGTACTTC. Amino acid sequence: CAISEWSSPRVTQYF.

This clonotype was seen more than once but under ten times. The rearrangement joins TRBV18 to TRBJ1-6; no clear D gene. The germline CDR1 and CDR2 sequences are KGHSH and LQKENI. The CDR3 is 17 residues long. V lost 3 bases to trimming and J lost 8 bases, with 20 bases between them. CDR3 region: CASSPLRLATVDSPLHF. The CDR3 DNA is TGTGCCAGCTCACCCCTACGATTGGCTACGGTAGATTCACCCCTCCACTTT.

The DNA for the CDR3 is TGTGCCACCAGCCCCCAGCGGGCCAATCAGCCCCAGCATTTT. Encoded protein: CATSPQRANQPQHF. The chain has TRBV15 and TRBJ1-5; D gene ambiguous. CDR1 is LNHNV, CDR2 YYDKDF, per germline (reference sequence). The CDR3 spans 14 residues. The V gene lost 5 bases and the J gene lost 3 bases, with 11 bases spanning the gap.

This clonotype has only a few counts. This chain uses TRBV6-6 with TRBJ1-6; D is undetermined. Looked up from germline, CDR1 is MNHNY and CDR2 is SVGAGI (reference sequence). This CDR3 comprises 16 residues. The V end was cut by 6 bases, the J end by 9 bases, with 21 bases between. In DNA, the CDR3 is TGTGCCAGCAGGGACCGAGGGATCGGACCCTTTTCACCCCTCCACTTT. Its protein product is CASRDRGIGPFSPLHF.

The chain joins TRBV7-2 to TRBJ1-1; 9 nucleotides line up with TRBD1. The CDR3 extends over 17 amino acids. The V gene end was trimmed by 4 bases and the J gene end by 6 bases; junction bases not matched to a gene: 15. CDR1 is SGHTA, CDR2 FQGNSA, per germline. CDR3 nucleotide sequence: TGTGCCAGCAGCTCAGGGACAGGGCGAGACCGGGGCGCTGAAGCTTTCTTT. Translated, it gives CASSSGTGRDRGAEAFF.

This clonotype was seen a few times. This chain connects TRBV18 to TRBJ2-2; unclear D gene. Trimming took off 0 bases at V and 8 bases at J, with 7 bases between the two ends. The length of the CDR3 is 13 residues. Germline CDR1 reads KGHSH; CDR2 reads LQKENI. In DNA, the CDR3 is TGTGCCAGCTCACCACCCCCCCCGGGGGAGCTGTTTTTT. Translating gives CASSPPPPGELFF.

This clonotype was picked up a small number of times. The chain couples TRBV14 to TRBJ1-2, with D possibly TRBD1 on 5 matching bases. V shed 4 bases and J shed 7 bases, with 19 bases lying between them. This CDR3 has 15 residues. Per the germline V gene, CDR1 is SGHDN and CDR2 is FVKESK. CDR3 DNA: TGTGCCAGCAGCCCTCCGGGAAGGGAGAGGGGTGGCTACACCTTC. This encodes CASSPPGRERGGYTF. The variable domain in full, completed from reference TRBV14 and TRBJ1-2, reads EAGVTQFPSHSVIEKGQTVTLRCDPISGHDNLYWYRRVMGKEIKFLLHFVKESKQDESGMPNNRFLAERTGGTYSTLKVQPAELEDSGVYFCASSPPGRERGGYTFGSGTRLTVV.

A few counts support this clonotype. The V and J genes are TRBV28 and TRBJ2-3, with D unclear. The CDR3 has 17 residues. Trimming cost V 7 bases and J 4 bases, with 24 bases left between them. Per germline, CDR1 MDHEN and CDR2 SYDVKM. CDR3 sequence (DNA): TGTGCCAGCACCTCTTTTGGCCCCCCACCGACGGCAGATACGCAGTATTTT. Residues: CASTSFGPPPTADTQYF.

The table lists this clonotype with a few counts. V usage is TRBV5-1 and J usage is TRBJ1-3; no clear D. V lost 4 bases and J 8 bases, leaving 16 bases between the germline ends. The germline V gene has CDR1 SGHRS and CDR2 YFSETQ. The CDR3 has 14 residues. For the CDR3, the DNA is TGCGCCAGCAGCCCGAATGGACCTGGTGACACCATATATTTT. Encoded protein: CASSPNGPGDTIYF. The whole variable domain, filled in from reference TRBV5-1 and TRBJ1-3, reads KAGVTQTPRYLIKTRGQQVTLSCSPISGHRSVSWYQQTPGQGLQFLFEYFSETQRNKGNFPGRFSGRQFSNSRSEMNVSTLELGDSALYLCASSPNGPGDTIYFGEGSWLTVV.

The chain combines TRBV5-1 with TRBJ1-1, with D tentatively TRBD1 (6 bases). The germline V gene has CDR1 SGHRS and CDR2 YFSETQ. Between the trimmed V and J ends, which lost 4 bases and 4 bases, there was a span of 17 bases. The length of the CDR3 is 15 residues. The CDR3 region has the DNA TGCGCCAGCAGCAGTCACGGGGGGCTGGGCACTGAAGCTTTCTTT. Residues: CASSSHGGLGTEAFF.

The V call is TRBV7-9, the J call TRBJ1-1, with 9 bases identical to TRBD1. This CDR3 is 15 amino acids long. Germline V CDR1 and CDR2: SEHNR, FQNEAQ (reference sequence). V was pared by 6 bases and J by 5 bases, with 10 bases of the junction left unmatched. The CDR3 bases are TGTGCCAGCAGAAAAGGGGACAGGGATATGACTGAAGCTTTCTTT. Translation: CASRKGDRDMTEAFF. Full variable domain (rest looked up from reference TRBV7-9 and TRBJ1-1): DTGVSQNPRHKITKRGQNVTFRCDPISEHNRLYWYRQTLGQGPEFLTYFQNEAQLEKSRLLSDRFSAERPKGSFSTLEIQRTEQGDSAMYLCASRKGDRDMTEAFFGQGTRLTVV.

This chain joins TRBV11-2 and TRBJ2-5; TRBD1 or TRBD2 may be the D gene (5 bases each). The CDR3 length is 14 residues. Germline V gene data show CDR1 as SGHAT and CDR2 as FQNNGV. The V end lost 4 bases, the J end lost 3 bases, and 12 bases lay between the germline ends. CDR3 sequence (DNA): TGTGCCAGCAGCTCCGGGACGGCCAAAGAGACCCAGTACTTC. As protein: CASSSGTAKETQYF.